The 8 T cell receptor beta chains listed next were all sequenced from one sample in a study of blood T cell repertoires in COVID-19 (dated by TCRdb to 2018 to 2020). Libraries were made using the immunoSEQ multiplex PCR assay. Sourced from immuneACCESS, this table was stored by TCRdb with only in-frame sequences that have V and J called. A share of the clones is absent; for the studies checked, an unresolved V gene accounts for under half, and the remainder has no known explanation. Recorded for this sample are over 60,000 clones; 65% to 85% of them occurred a single time. Jointly, the top ten make up about 22% of the sample. Input material: peripheral blood. These receptors were collected from an elderly man with active or convalescent COVID-19.

The rearrangement uses TRBV27 and TRBJ1-2, with D maybe TRBD1 (6 bases). Germline CDR1 is MNHEY and CDR2 is SMNVEV (reference sequence). The CDR3 covers 14 residues. V was clipped by 3 bases and J by 2 bases, with 10 bases between them. CDR3 residues: CASSFGGVNYGYTF. The CDR3 DNA sequence: TGTGCCAGCAGTTTTGGGGGCGTGAACTATGGCTACACCTTC.

The chain joins TRBV20-1 to TRBJ2-1; no reliable D call. The germline V gene encodes CDR1 DFQATT and CDR2 SNEGSKA (reference sequence). Trimming removed 3 bases from V and 7 bases from J, with 7 bases in between. The length of the CDR3 is 11 residues. In DNA, the CDR3 is TGCAGTGCTAGGCTAGAGAATGAGCAGTTCTTC. As protein: CSARLENEQFF.

The chain links TRBV7-3 to TRBJ1-5; 8 nucleotides agree with TRBD1. The CDR3 is 16 amino acids. The V gene end was trimmed by 5 bases and the J gene end by 0 bases; junction bases not matched to a gene: 6. Germline-derived CDR1 and CDR2 are SGHTA and FQGTGA. In DNA, the CDR3 is TGTGCCAGCAGCCTTGACAGGGGAGATAGCAATCAGCCCCAGCATTTT. This gives the protein CASSLDRGDSNQPQHF.

V usage is TRBV12-3 or TRBV12-4 and J usage is TRBJ1-5; the match to TRBD1 covers 8 bases. The CDR3 has 13 residues. V shed 5 bases, J shed 5 bases, and the junction held 2 bases outside the gene matches. DNA for the CDR3: TGTGCCAGCAGTACACAGGGGGATCAGCCCCAGCATTTT. This translates into CASSTQGDQPQHF.

The chain is built from TRBV6-4 and TRBJ1-2; D ambiguous. Germline CDR1 reads MRHNA; CDR2 reads SNTAGT. Trimming pared 2 bases from V and 6 bases from J, leaving 13 bases between. The CDR3 has 14 amino acids. DNA of the CDR3: TGTGCCAGCAGTGACAAAACAGTTTATGATGGCTACACCTTC. This gives the protein CASSDKTVYDGYTF.

The gene calls are TRBV6-5 and TRBJ2-1; D is undetermined. Trimming left V 6 bases short and J 5 bases short, with 8 bases between. Germline V gene lookup returns CDR1 MNHEY and CDR2 SVGAGI. The CDR3 sequence is 12 residues long. CDR3 sequence: CASRALDNEQFF. The CDR3 DNA follows: TGTGCCAGCAGAGCCCTGGACAATGAGCAGTTCTTC.

The CDR3 sequence: CASSQDPGNNEQFF. In nucleotides, the CDR3 is TGTGCCAGCAGCCAAGATCCGGGGAACAATGAGCAGTTCTTC. The rearrangement joins TRBV4-2 to TRBJ2-1, with D tentatively TRBD2 (5 bases). Looked up from germline, CDR1 is LGHNA and CDR2 is YNFKEQ. V was shortened by 0 bases and J by 5 bases, with 8 bases between the two germline ends. The CDR3 extends over 14 amino acids.

The CDR3 sequence is CASSYLAGSEQFF. The DNA for the CDR3 is TGTGCCAGCAGTTATTTGGCGGGAAGTGAGCAGTTCTTC. V usage is TRBV6-2 or TRBV6-3 and J usage is TRBJ2-1, with TRBD2 as a possible D gene (6 bases). CDR3 length: 13 amino acids. V was trimmed by 3 bases and J by 9 bases, leaving 12 bases between them. In germline, CDR1 is MNHEY, CDR2 SVGEGT.